This T cell receptor (beta chain) is from a study of OX40 agonist ivuxolimab in advanced cancers. Study-wide context: Patients received ivuxolimab, an agonistic anti-OX40 (CD134) antibody. Three patients, one with hepatocellular carcinoma and two with cutaneous melanoma, achieved partial responses.

Trimming removed 7 bases from V and 5 bases from J; junction bases left unmatched: 9. The CDR3 contains 14 residues. Germline values: CDR1 SEHNR, CDR2 FQNEAQ (reference sequence). This clone has only a few counts. Profiled with immunoSEQ multiplex PCR; TCRdb holds only in-frame clones, not every one. The sample includes 70,000 to 75,000 clones, roughly 88% of them seen just once. The receptor was isolated from an adult with an advanced solid tumor such as melanoma, head and neck, liver or kidney cancer. J is TRBJ1-1 and V is TRBV7-9; 8 nucleotides match TRBD1. This material consisted of CD4+ or CD8+ T cells sorted from blood, taken in a trial of the OX40 agonist ivuxolimab. CDR3 sequence (DNA): TGTGCCAGCACCCAACAGGGGGAACGGACTGAAGCTTTCTTT. It is translated as CASTQQGERTEAFF.